Listed below are T cell receptor beta chains from one sample, sequenced in a study of cytomegalovirus exposure and HLA in healthy donors. This table comes from immunoSEQ multiplex PCR, and its TCRdb copy is limited to in-frame clones, with some not included. There are roughly 180,000 clones in the sample; 85% occur only once, and 1% lies in the top ten. The sample taken for sequencing was PBMCs. The source of these receptors is a boy aged 2-9 years in good health and CMV-seronegative. Each CDR3 is given with its conserved first and last residue. D genes are given only for firm matches. Where a row states a size, it is once, few, many or the class of an expanded clone; other rows omit it.

clone_size j_call d_call v_call cdr3_aa cdr3_nt
NA TRBJ2-5 NA TRBV19 CASTSPGFGETQYF TGTGCCAGCACGAGTCCGGGGTTTGGGGAGACCCAGTACTTC
NA TRBJ1-5 NA TRBV7-2 CASSPDGGLQPQHF TGTGCCAGCAGCCCCGACGGGGGTCTTCAGCCCCAGCATTTT
NA TRBJ2-1 TRBD1 TRBV28 CASSLGTGNNEQFF TGTGCCAGCAGTCTGGGGACAGGGAACAATGAGCAGTTCTTC
NA TRBJ1-3 NA TRBV4-1 CASSLNRDTSGNTIYF TGCGCCAGCAGCCTCAACCGGGACACCTCTGGAAACACCATATATTTT
NA TRBJ1-1 NA TRBV19 CASSLGTEAFF TGTGCCAGTAGTCTCGGCACTGAAGCTTTCTTT
once TRBJ1-2 TRBD1 TRBV6-5 CASSLPGQPNYGYTF TGTGCCAGCAGTCTCCCGGGACAGCCAAACTATGGCTACACCTTC
NA TRBJ2-2 TRBD2 TRBV6-1 CASSGLAGDLLNTGELFF TGTGCCAGCAGTGGACTAGCGGGAGACTTGTTGAACACCGGGGAGCTGTTTTTT
NA TRBJ1-2 TRBD1 TRBV18 CASSPIQGAQGYTF TGTGCCAGCTCACCAATACAGGGGGCACAGGGCTACACCTTC
NA TRBJ1-2 TRBD1 TRBV2 CASSTHRGQGSSYGYTF TGTGCCAGCAGTACCCATAGGGGACAGGGCTCTAGCTATGGCTACACCTTC
once TRBJ1-4 TRBD1 TRBV19 CASSVGQGAYEKLFF TGTGCCAGTAGTGTCGGACAGGGGGCATATGAAAAACTGTTTTTT
few TRBJ2-2 TRBD2 TRBV7-3 CASSKTAGVVTGELFF TGTGCCAGCAGCAAAACAGCGGGAGTAGTTACCGGGGAGCTGTTTTTT
NA TRBJ2-2 NA TRBV14 CASSPLQGGAGELFF TGTGCCAGCAGCCCCCTACAAGGAGGCGCCGGGGAGCTGTTTTTT
NA TRBJ2-4 TRBD1 TRBV7-9 CASSGWTGAKNIQYF TGTGCCAGCAGCGGATGGACAGGGGCCAAAAACATTCAGTACTTC
NA TRBJ2-3 NA TRBV7-2 CASSLGLRIRDTQYF TGTGCCAGCAGCTTAGGACTGCGAATAAGGGATACGCAGTATTTT
NA TRBJ2-7 TRBD1 TRBV2 CASSDPGQGYEQYF TGTGCCAGCAGTGACCCCGGACAGGGGTACGAGCAGTACTTC
NA TRBJ1-1 NA TRBV9 CASSGAHSGGEAFF TGTGCCAGCAGCGGAGCCCATTCGGGTGGTGAAGCTTTCTTT
NA TRBJ1-6 TRBD1 TRBV19 CASSRQGANSPLHF TGTGCCAGTAGTAGGCAGGGGGCTAATTCACCCCTCCACTTT
few TRBJ2-2 TRBD1 TRBV5-1 CASSLTGGGTGELFF TGCGCCAGCAGCTTGACAGGGGGCGGCACCGGGGAGCTGTTTTTT
NA TRBJ1-5 NA TRBV19 CASISLGQPNQPQHF TGTGCCAGTATCTCCTTGGGACAACCCAATCAGCCCCAGCATTTT
NA TRBJ2-5 TRBD2 TRBV5-1 CASSQDRVPTSVEQYF TGCGCCAGCAGCCAGGACCGAGTCCCAACTAGCGTGGAGCAGTACTTC
few TRBJ1-1 NA TRBV27 CASSLPGVNTEAFF TGTGCCAGCAGTTTGCCCGGAGTGAACACTGAAGCTTTCTTT
NA TRBJ2-5 TRBD2 TRBV7-2 CASSFTSGGRETQYF TGTGCCAGCAGCTTCACTAGCGGGGGGCGGGAGACCCAGTACTTC
NA TRBJ2-3 TRBD1 TRBV14 CASSQRQGAGTDTQYF TGTGCCAGCAGCCAGAGGCAGGGGGCCGGCACAGATACGCAGTATTTT
NA TRBJ2-3 TRBD1 TRBV19 CASTSNRGSKSTDTQYF TGTGCCAGTACCTCGAACAGGGGCTCCAAAAGCACAGATACGCAGTATTTT
NA TRBJ1-5 NA TRBV6-1 CASSPPTDDTQHF TGTGCCAGCAGCCCCCCTACAGACGATACCCAGCATTTT
NA TRBJ1-4 TRBD1 TRBV28 CASSDRGANEKLFF TGTGCCAGCTCAGACAGGGGTGCTAATGAAAAACTGTTTTTT
NA TRBJ2-7 TRBD1 TRBV14 CASSYGTGGSYEQYF TGTGCCAGCAGCTACGGGACAGGGGGCTCCTACGAGCAGTACTTC
NA TRBJ1-4 NA TRBV5-6 CASSLVDGSNEKLFF TGTGCCAGCAGCTTGGTTGACGGGTCTAATGAAAAACTGTTTTTT
NA TRBJ1-3 NA TRBV7-9 CASSRGLSGNTIYF TGTGCCAGCAGCAGGGGCCTATCTGGAAACACCATATATTTT
few TRBJ1-6 NA TRBV27 CASSLTQVNSPLHF TGTGCCAGCAGTTTAACCCAGGTGAATTCACCCCTCCACTTT
NA TRBJ2-5 NA TRBV9 CASTRSLGQQETQYF TGTGCCAGCACCCGTTCCCTTGGACAGCAAGAGACCCAGTACTTC
NA TRBJ2-2 NA TRBV5-1 CASSLIVGAGELFF TGCGCCAGCAGCTTGATAGTAGGGGCCGGGGAGCTGTTTTTT
NA TRBJ2-7 NA TRBV5-1 CASSRDPGSFYEQYF TGCGCCAGCAGCCGCGACCCCGGGTCGTTCTACGAGCAGTACTTC
NA TRBJ2-3 NA TRBV9 CASSVEAGRLINTQYF TGTGCCAGCAGCGTAGAGGCGGGCAGACTTATAAATACGCAGTATTTT
few TRBJ1-1 TRBD1 TRBV6-5 CASSPTRGRVAEAFF TGTGCCAGCAGTCCAACCAGGGGGCGCGTCGCTGAAGCTTTCTTT
few TRBJ2-1 NA TRBV27 CAISTPNYNEQFF TGTGCCATTTCGACACCAAACTACAATGAGCAGTTCTTC
NA TRBJ2-1 NA TRBV18 CASSNQGGQQFF TGTGCCAGCTCAAACCAGGGGGGCCAGCAGTTCTTC
few TRBJ1-4 NA TRBV28 CASSTRPGFYEKLFF TGTGCCAGCAGTACACGCCCAGGGTTTTATGAAAAACTGTTTTTT
NA TRBJ2-7 TRBD2 TRBV5-1 CASRPSSGSYEQYF TGCGCCAGCAGACCGTCTAGCGGTTCCTACGAGCAGTACTTC
NA TRBJ1-2 TRBD1 TRBV30 CAWTRGDRGGYTF TGTGCCTGGACCAGGGGGGACAGGGGTGGCTACACCTTC
NA TRBJ2-3 TRBD1 TRBV11-2 CASTEDRGLDTQYF TGTGCCAGCACCGAGGACAGGGGTCTCGATACGCAGTATTTT
once TRBJ1-2 TRBD1 TRBV10-3 CAISANSGQNYGYTF TGTGCCATCAGTGCAAACTCGGGACAGAACTATGGCTACACCTTC
NA TRBJ1-1 TRBD1 TRBV30 CAWSVGGGTARNTEAFF TGTGCCTGGAGTGTAGGAGGGGGGACAGCACGTAACACTGAAGCTTTCTTT
NA TRBJ1-1 NA TRBV5-1 CASSLDGGGQNTEAFF TGCGCCAGCAGCTTGGATGGTGGGGGCCAGAACACTGAAGCTTTCTTT
NA TRBJ2-7 NA TRBV11-2 CASSLYRGSSYEQYF TGTGCCAGCAGCTTATACCGGGGGAGCTCCTACGAGCAGTACTTC
NA TRBJ2-1 TRBD2 TRBV5-6 CASTWGGRDNEQFF TGTGCCAGCACGTGGGGGGGAAGGGACAATGAGCAGTTCTTC
once TRBJ2-2 NA TRBV29-1 CSVLLTNTGELFF TGCAGCGTCCTACTCACGAACACCGGGGAGCTGTTTTTT
NA TRBJ1-5 TRBD1 TRBV19 CASSTLFGTGAISNQPQHF TGTGCCAGTAGTACCCTATTCGGGACAGGGGCAATTAGCAATCAGCCCCAGCATTTT
NA TRBJ2-5 NA TRBV2 CASRWDTSRETQYF TGTGCCAGCAGATGGGACACCTCCCGAGAGACCCAGTACTTC
NA TRBJ1-2 NA TRBV15 CATSIQSGVWPYGYTF TGTGCCACCAGCATCCAAAGCGGTGTTTGGCCCTATGGCTACACCTTC
once TRBJ2-3 TRBD2 TRBV4-2 CASSLLGAGGMKDTQYF TGTGCCAGCAGCCTTCTTGGGGCGGGAGGAATGAAGGATACGCAGTATTTT
NA TRBJ2-1 TRBD1 TRBV28 CASKLQGVNEQFF TGTGCCAGCAAACTACAGGGGGTAAATGAGCAGTTCTTC
NA TRBJ2-5 TRBD2 TRBV19 CASIPGLAGGRGETQYF TGTGCCAGTATCCCCGGACTAGCGGGAGGTCGCGGAGAGACCCAGTACTTC
NA TRBJ1-2 NA TRBV4-1 CAISAQGSGPSLIYTF TGCGCCATCTCAGCCCAGGGCTCGGGTCCATCATTGATCTACACCTTC
once TRBJ2-1 TRBD1 TRBV5-6 CASSLGDRPYNEQFF TGTGCCAGCAGCTTGGGGGACAGGCCTTACAATGAGCAGTTCTTC